The 28 T cell receptor beta chains below were found in one sample sequenced in a study of T cells in Graves' hyperthyroidism and ophthalmopathy. It was RNA transcripts that yielded the amplified TCR beta CDR3 regions. With the HTBI primer set, the TCR CDR3 went through a first round of RT-PCR. TCRdb processed the multiplex PCR reads anew with MiXCR; each CDR3 protein has one entry. The top ten hold about 16% of the sample, which has about 690,000 distinct CDR3 sequences, roughly 17% seen once. The sequenced material came from blood. The source is a man aged 50-60 years with Graves' hyperthyroidism.

This clonotype was counted many times. The J gene is TRBJ2-1, the V gene TRBV12-3 or TRBV12-4; 11 nucleotides align to TRBD2. This CDR3 spans 19 amino acids. The V gene end was trimmed by 8 bases and the J gene end by 5 bases; junction bases not matched to a gene: 20. CDR3 amino acids: CASVTRQGLGTSGNNEQFF. The CDR3 DNA is TGTGCCAGCGTAACTAGACAGGGGCTGGGGACTAGCGGTAACAATGAGCAGTTCTTC.

This clonotype was seen many times. CDR3 sequence reads: CASTSAFQGTDTQYF. The CDR3 nucleotides read TGTGCCAGCACTTCGGCCTTCCAGGGGACAGATACGCAGTATTTT. J is TRBJ2-3 and V is TRBV12-3 or TRBV12-4; D possibly corresponds to TRBD1 (6 bases). This CDR3 spans 15 amino acids. The ends were cut back, 7 bases at V and 3 bases at J, with 17 bases in the middle.

The table lists this clonotype with many counts. V and J are TRBV7-8 and TRBJ1-6; D may be TRBD1 (5 bases). The CDR3 contains 13 residues. CDR1 is SGHVS and CDR2 is FQNEAQ in the germline V gene. Trimming left V 5 bases short and J 7 bases short, with 9 bases between. The CDR3: CASSPGINSPLHF. CDR3 nucleotides: TGTGCCAGCAGCCCAGGGATCAATTCACCCCTCCACTTT.

This sequence joins TRBV12-3 or TRBV12-4 and TRBJ2-4, with 14 nucleotides matching TRBD2. The CDR3 has 19 amino acids. Trimming removed 5 bases from V and 9 bases from J; junction bases left unmatched: 18. Here the CDR3 DNA reads TGTGCCAGCAGTCCGACGGGACTAGCGGGAGCTTCGACGTTGGGCATTCAGTACTTC. Protein sequence: CASSPTGLAGASTLGIQYF.

This chain connects TRBV5-1 to TRBJ1-1; D gene unclear. The germline gives CDR1 SGHRS, CDR2 YFSETQ. V lost 3 bases and J lost 5, with 11 bases in between. The length of the CDR3 is 13 residues. DNA for the CDR3: TGCGCCAGCAGCTCTCGGCCGGAAACTGAAGCTTTCTTT. Protein sequence: CASSSRPETEAFF.

Many counts were recorded for this clonotype. A junction end diverges from the germline sequence, so it may reflect a read error. This rearrangement joins TRBV5-1 to TRBJ1-1; D remains unclear. The length of the CDR3 is 14 residues. The germline V gene has CDR1 SGHRS and CDR2 YFSETQ. The CDR3 DNA is TGTGCCAGCAGCTTAGACGGGATGAACACTGAAGCTTTCTTT. Residues: CASSLDGMNTEAFF. The full variable domain, rest sourced from reference TRBV5-1 and TRBJ1-1, is KAGVTQTPRYLIKTRGQQVTLSCSPISGHRSVSWYQQTPGQGLQFLFEYFSETQRNKGNFPGRFSGRQFSNSRSEMNVSTLELGDSALYLCASSLDGMNTEAFFGQGTRLTVV.

The V call is TRBV4-3, the J call TRBJ1-2; no clear D. Germline V gene data show CDR1 as LGHNA and CDR2 as YSLEER. Trimming left V 3 bases short and J 8 bases short, with 13 bases between. This CDR3 region has 13 residues. CDR3 residues: CASSHYLSDGYTF. The CDR3 nucleotides read TGCGCCAGCAGCCACTATTTGAGCGACGGCTACACCTTC.

The chain employs TRBV2 and TRBJ2-7; 9 nucleotides align to TRBD2. The CDR3 loop spans 13 amino acids. The V and J ends lost 8 bases and 3 bases, in that order; junction bases with no gene match: 5. Per the germline V gene, CDR1 is SNHLY and CDR2 is FYNNEI. CDR3 sequence: CASFRTSVYEQYF. As DNA, the CDR3 is TGTGCCAGCTTCAGGACTAGCGTCTACGAGCAGTACTTC.

The chain combines TRBV27 with TRBJ2-6, with D hard to call. Trimming cost V 0 bases and J 6 bases, with 9 bases left between them. CDR1 is MNHEY, CDR2 SMNVEV, per germline (reference sequence). The CDR3 contains 15 residues. This CDR3 reads CASSLSGWSANVLTF. The DNA for the CDR3 is TGTGCCAGCAGTTTATCGGGTTGGTCGGCCAACGTCCTGACTTTC.

This clonotype turned up a few times. A much larger clone differs by one base, so this may be a read error. The chain joins TRBV12-3 or TRBV12-4 to TRBJ1-6; D gene ambiguous. CDR3 length: 15 residues. CDR3 amino acids: CVSSLGPGVFSPLHF. Written as DNA, the CDR3 is TGTGTCAGCAGTTTGGGTCCGGGAGTGTTTTCACCCCTCCACTTT.

This clonotype was counted at least ten times. The chain has TRBV28 and TRBJ2-2; TRBD2 might be the D (6 bases). The germline V gene encodes CDR1 MDHEN and CDR2 SYDVKM. CDR3 length: 17 residues. V gave up 3 bases and J gave up 6 bases, with 20 bases separating them. The CDR3: CASSFVYRGSSAGELFF. The CDR3 nucleotides are TGTGCCAGCAGTTTTGTCTATCGGGGGAGTTCTGCCGGGGAGCTGTTTTTT.

This clonotype has at least ten counts. The chain uses TRBV14 and TRBJ1-1; D is ambiguous. The ends were cut back, 5 bases at V and 3 bases at J, with 16 bases in the middle. The CDR3 totals 15 residues. The germline gives CDR1 SGHDN, CDR2 FVKESK. This CDR3 reads CASSVQTGMDTEAFF. The CDR3 region has the DNA TGTGCCAGCAGCGTACAGACCGGGATGGACACTGAAGCTTTCTTT.

There are many counts of this clonotype. V is TRBV5-6 and J is TRBJ1-1; D ambiguous. CDR3 length: 12 amino acids. The germline V gene has CDR1 SGHDT and CDR2 YYEEEE. V dropped 6 bases and J dropped 7 bases, with 13 bases sitting between them. The CDR3 region is CASTNRASEAFF. The CDR3, as DNA: TGTGCCAGCACCAACCGGGCCAGTGAAGCTTTCTTT.

This clonotype was counted at least ten times. This rearrangement joins TRBV6-1 to TRBJ2-5; 9 bases align to TRBD1. CDR3 size: 16 residues. V trimming: 6 bases; J trimming: 6 bases; junction bases outside the gene matches: 14. CDR1 MNHNS and CDR2 SASEGT come from the germline V gene. Here the CDR3 reads CASRDKSYRGQQTQYF. For the CDR3, the DNA is TGTGCCAGCAGAGACAAAAGTTACAGGGGGCAACAGACCCAGTACTTC.

This clonotype has at least ten counts. The chain employs TRBV27 and TRBJ2-2; possibly TRBD1 or TRBD2 for D (6 bases each). The germline gives CDR1 MNHEY, CDR2 SMNVEV (reference sequence). Trimming stripped 7 bases from V and 4 bases from J, with 25 bases between. The CDR3 is made up of 18 amino acids. The CDR3 DNA reads TGTGCCAGCACCCCGGTGGGGGGCACCTATTCGCTCACCGGGGAGCTGTTTTTT. Its translation is CASTPVGGTYSLTGELFF.

The table lists this clonotype with many counts. The gene calls are TRBV12-3 or TRBV12-4 and TRBJ1-2; 7 bases are shared with TRBD1. This CDR3 contains 14 residues. V trimming: 5 bases; J trimming: 8 bases; junction bases outside the gene matches: 11. CDR3: CASSLRQGLSGYTF. DNA for the CDR3: TGTGCCAGCAGTCTTCGACAGGGTCTGAGCGGCTACACCTTC.

The chain combines TRBV5-1 with TRBJ2-7, with 12 nucleotides matching TRBD2. Germline-derived CDR1 and CDR2 are SGHRS and YFSETQ. The J segment lost 3 bases and the V segment lost 3 bases, leaving 4 bases of the junction unmatched. CDR3 length: 15 residues. CDR3 sequence (DNA): TGCGCCAGCAGCTCAGGACTAGCGGGATTCTACGAGCAGTACTTC. Its protein is CASSSGLAGFYEQYF.

About this clonotype itself: At one boundary the junction diverges from the germline segment, which might be a read error. V gene TRBV7-8 combines with J gene TRBJ1-1; D might be TRBD1 (5 bases). Germline V lookup: CDR1 SGHVS, CDR2 FQNEAQ. The CDR3 extends over 16 amino acids. The CDR3 here is CVSSQFRGGKNTEAFF. The CDR3 DNA reads as TGTGTCAGCAGCCAATTTAGGGGAGGCAAGAACACTGAAGCTTTCTTT.

The V and J genes are TRBV7-2 and TRBJ1-5, with TRBD1 as a possible D gene (6 bases). The CDR3 length is 15 residues. Germline V CDR1 and CDR2: SGHTA, FQGNSA. Trimming removed 5 bases from V and 4 bases from J, with 15 bases in between. The DNA of the CDR3 is TGTGCCAGCAGCCTAGGTCACAGGGCGAATCAGCCCCAGCATTTT. Translated: CASSLGHRANQPQHF.

There are many counts of this clonotype. The chain carries TRBV7-2 and TRBJ1-3; D gene ambiguous. In germline, CDR1 is SGHTA, CDR2 FQGNSA. Trimming stripped 0 bases from V and 0 bases from J, with 6 bases between. The CDR3 contains 15 residues. DNA for the CDR3: TGTGCCAGCAGCTTAGCAGGCATCTCTGGAAACACCATATATTTT. It is translated as CASSLAGISGNTIYF.

This clonotype was recorded many times. The V and J genes are TRBV30 and TRBJ1-5; D unclear. The CDR3 spans 13 residues. The germline gives CDR1 GTSNPN, CDR2 SVGIG (reference sequence). The V and J ends lost 0 bases and 4 bases respectively, with 7 bases between them. DNA of the CDR3: TGTGCCTGGAGTGTCTTTACTAATCAGCCCCAGCATTTT. Its translation is CAWSVFTNQPQHF.

The V gene is TRBV4-1, the J gene TRBJ2-7; 10 bases line up with TRBD2. V gave up 1 base and J gave up 3 bases; unmatched junction bases: 15. The V gene's germline CDR1 is MGHRA and CDR2 YSYEKL. CDR3 size: 19 residues. For the CDR3, the DNA is TGCGCCAGCAGCCAAGTATTTCGCCTAGCGGGAGTATTATTCTACGAGCAGTACTTC. This gives the protein CASSQVFRLAGVLFYEQYF.

CDR3 sequence: CASRKTGQGIFYEQYF. CDR3 in DNA: TGTGCCAGCAGGAAAACTGGACAGGGAATTTTCTACGAGCAGTACTTC. The chain employs TRBV6-1 and TRBJ2-7; the match to TRBD1 covers 8 bases. Looked up from germline, CDR1 is MNHNS and CDR2 is SASEGT. V was pared by 6 bases and J by 3 bases, with 13 bases of the junction left unmatched. CDR3 length: 16 residues.

This clonotype was detected only a few times. The chain uses TRBV20-1 and TRBJ2-1; TRBD2 matches at 11 bases. The CDR3 is made up of 13 amino acids. The V gene end was trimmed by 5 bases and the J gene end by 8 bases; junction bases not matched to a gene: 5. CDR1 and CDR2 (germline): DFQATT, SNEGSKA (reference sequence). CDR3 protein: CSAPYSGRDEQFF. CDR3 nucleotide sequence: TGCAGTGCTCCCTATAGCGGGAGGGATGAGCAGTTCTTC.

The gene calls are TRBV11-2 and TRBJ2-5; 9 nucleotides match TRBD1. This CDR3 contains 16 residues. The V gene's germline CDR1 is SGHAT and CDR2 FQNNGV. J was trimmed by 1 base and V by 5 bases; bases with no gene match: 8. CDR3 residues: CASSHRTGVSQETQYF. The CDR3 nucleotides are TGTGCCAGCAGCCACCGGACAGGGGTCTCCCAAGAGACCCAGTACTTC.

Many counts were recorded for this clonotype. The rearrangement links TRBV12-3 or TRBV12-4 to TRBJ2-3; a possible D gene is TRBD2 (5 bases). Trimming left V 3 bases short and J 9 bases short, with 13 bases between. The length of the CDR3 is 13 residues. DNA of the CDR3: TGTGCCAGCAGTTTTCTAGCTCAGATAACGCAGTATTTT. Its protein product is CASSFLAQITQYF.

Concerning this clonotype: Sequence at one end of the junction differs from germline and may be a read error. The gene calls are TRBV7-2 and TRBJ2-3; 7 bases are shared with TRBD2. The CDR3 consists of 16 residues. Germline V CDR1 and CDR2: SGHTA, FQGNSA. This CDR3 reads CASSLVGGGKTDTRYF. In DNA, the CDR3 is TGTGCCAGCAGCTTAGTTGGGGGAGGGAAGACAGATACGCGGTATTTT.

The gene calls are TRBV24-1 and TRBJ2-7, with D uncertain. V was shortened by 2 bases and J by 2 bases, with 6 bases between the two germline ends. Germline V lookup: CDR1 KGHDR, CDR2 SFDVKD. The CDR3 runs 13 residues. The CDR3 coding sequence is TGTGCCACCAGTGATTCGACAACCTACGAGCAGTACTTC. This codes for CATSDSTTYEQYF.